Below are 11 T cell receptor beta chains sequenced from a single sample in a study of PD-L1 blockade in urothelial cancer (dated by TCRdb to between 2016 and 2019). This specimen's time point label, interpreted: pretreatment peripheral blood. Library method: the immunoSEQ multiplex PCR assay. In its TCRdb copy, this immuneACCESS table keeps in-frame sequences only and misses some clones. Where compared with another copy, unresolved V genes explain less than half of these, and the others have no known cause. The sample table lists tens of thousands of clones, approximately 87% of them with a count of one. The ten largest account for around 4.2% of the sample. The sample was PBMCs, taken around atezolizumab (anti-PD-L1) treatment. Receptor source: a man aged 65-85 years with urothelial cancer.

The chain links TRBV5-4 to TRBJ2-7; perhaps TRBD2 as D (5 bases). Germline-derived CDR1 and CDR2 are SGHNT and YYREEE (reference sequence). This CDR3 is built from 15 residues. The ends were cut back, 3 bases at V and 4 bases at J, with 17 bases in the middle. The CDR3 loop reads CASSSHGGSGYEQYF. CDR3 in DNA: TGTGCCAGCAGCTCCCACGGTGGTTCGGGGTACGAGCAGTACTTC.

The V and J genes are TRBV5-1 and TRBJ1-2; unclear D gene. V gave up 2 bases and J gave up 2 bases, with 13 bases separating them. The CDR3 has 15 amino acids. Germline-derived CDR1 and CDR2 are SGHRS and YFSETQ. The CDR3: CASSFLSELNYGYTF. For the CDR3, the DNA is TGCGCCAGCAGCTTCCTGTCTGAACTCAACTATGGCTACACCTTC.

The chain joins TRBV19 to TRBJ2-7, with 13 bases fitting TRBD2. Germline V lookup: CDR1 LNHDA, CDR2 SQIVND (reference sequence). CDR3 length equals 15 residues. V gave up 7 bases and J gave up 0 bases; unmatched junction bases: 3. In DNA, the CDR3 is TGTGCCAGTATCGGGACTAGCGGGAACTCCTACGAGCAGTACTTC. It is translated as CASIGTSGNSYEQYF.

This clone occurred a few times. This chain connects TRBV11-3 to TRBJ2-1, with 11 bases lining up with TRBD2. Germline values: CDR1 SGHNT, CDR2 YENEEA. V gave up 5 bases and J gave up 4 bases; unmatched junction bases: 4. The CDR3 is 15 residues long. CDR3 DNA: TGTGCCAGCAGCCCAAGGACTAGCGGGTACAATGAGCAGTTCTTC. Amino acids: CASSPRTSGYNEQFF.

V is TRBV2 and J is TRBJ2-3; 10 bases agree with TRBD2. The CDR3 runs 14 residues. In germline, CDR1 is SNHLY, CDR2 FYNNEI. J gave up 8 bases and V 6 bases, and 8 bases lay outside the gene matches. The DNA for the CDR3 is TGTGCCAGCAGCTCGACCTTAGCGGGAGGTACGCAGTATTTT. This translates into CASSSTLAGGTQYF.

V and J are TRBV5-1 and TRBJ2-3, with D maybe TRBD1 (6 bases). Per germline, CDR1 SGHRS and CDR2 YFSETQ. The ends were cut back, 3 bases at V and 1 base at J, with 12 bases in the middle. The CDR3 has 15 residues. The CDR3 loop is CASSSAAGGTDTQYF. DNA for the CDR3: TGCGCCAGCAGCTCCGCGGCAGGGGGCACAGATACGCAGTATTTT.

The chain recombines TRBV5-8 with TRBJ2-1; TRBD2 matches 7 bases. The CDR3 sequence is 13 residues long. Per the germline V gene, CDR1 is SGHTS and CDR2 is YDEGEE. Trimming at V came to 2 bases and at J to 16 bases, leaving 12 bases not matched to a gene. CDR3 in amino acids: CASSFVKAASGFF. DNA of the CDR3: TGTGCCAGCAGCTTCGTTAAAGCGGCTAGCGGTTTCTTC. Together with reference TRBV5-8 and TRBJ2-1, the CDR3 gives the full variable domain: EAGVTQSPTHLIKTRGQQATLRCSPISGHTSVYWYQQALGLGLQFLLWYDEGEERNRGNFPPRFSGRQFPNYSSELNVNALELEDSALYLCASSFVKAASGFFGPGTRLTVL.

V and J are TRBV28 and TRBJ2-6, with D possibly matching TRBD2 (6 bases). Germline CDR1 MDHEN, CDR2 SYDVKM. This CDR3 comprises 15 residues. V lost 6 bases, J lost 2 bases, and 11 bases lay in between. The CDR3 is CASSSPGAGANVLTF. The CDR3 DNA follows: TGTGCCAGCAGCTCGCCGGGAGCTGGGGCCAACGTCCTGACTTTC.

The chain carries TRBV10-2 and TRBJ2-2, with TRBD2 matching over 11 bases. The length of the CDR3 is 16 residues. Germline V gene lookup returns CDR1 WSHSY and CDR2 SAAADI. V dropped 6 bases and J dropped 1; count of bases not matched to a gene: 4. In DNA, the CDR3 is TGCGCCAGCAGCCCCGGGACTAGCGGGAACACCGGGGAGCTGTTTTTT. It encodes CASSPGTSGNTGELFF.

The chain joins TRBV6-1 to TRBJ1-1; 10 bases are shared with TRBD1. The germline V gene has CDR1 MNHNS and CDR2 SASEGT. There are 14 residues in the CDR3. V was pared by 5 bases and J by 3 bases, with 3 bases of the junction left unmatched. CDR3 nucleotide sequence: TGTGCCAGCAGTCGGGACAGGGGAGACACTGAAGCTTTCTTT. Translation gives CASSRDRGDTEAFF.

The gene calls are TRBV6-5 and TRBJ2-7, with a tentative D call TRBD1 (5 bases). CDR1 MNHEY and CDR2 SVGAGI come from the germline V gene. Trimming stripped 4 bases from V and 1 base from J, with 8 bases between. The CDR3 has 13 residues. CDR3 loop: CASSLTESYEQYF. CDR3 DNA: TGTGCCAGCAGTTTGACAGAGTCCTACGAGCAGTACTTC.